What follows is one TCR beta chain and its context. These data originate in a study of blood T cell repertoires in COVID-19. Across the study: COVID-19 samples collected from the United States, Italy and Spain covered acute and convalescent phases. Sources were T cells, B-cell-depleted T cells, or PBMCs; the material itself was cDNA or gDNA.

Original handling: By means of reference gene primer amplification, nucleated cell counts were estimated. Measured with immunoSEQ multiplex PCR; TCRdb has only the in-frame clones, and not every one. The V and J calls and clone size come from that table; D and trimming were worked out from the DNA. The sample has some 160,000 clones, more than 75% seen once. The germline V gene has CDR1 MNHEY and CDR2 SVGEGT. The CDR3 covers 14 residues. Trimming took 6 bases from V and 0 from J, leaving 12 bases between them. The rearrangement links TRBV6-2 or TRBV6-3 to TRBJ2-7; D might be TRBD1 (6 bases). Material for sequencing was peripheral blood. The source is a man aged 50 or older who had recovered from COVID-19. In DNA form, the CDR3 reads TGTGCCAGCAGCGTGACAGGAACCTCCTACGAGCAGTACTTC. Its translation: CASSVTGTSYEQYF.